This T cell receptor beta chain was identified during a study of T cells after yellow fever vaccination. TCRdb re-derived calls from the 5' RACE reads in MiXCR, one entry per CDR3 protein. The sample holds about 340,000 distinct CDR3 sequences; around 4.1% are singletons and the top ten take approximately 24%. Study conclusions and caveats: Among primary-vaccination clones, most reappeared after the booster, at 96% for CD4 and around 91% for CD8.

Only a few counts were recorded for this clonotype. Its antigen remains unidentified. The V end was cut by 7 bases, the J end by 5 bases, with 14 bases between. This CDR3 contains 13 residues. The chain links TRBV12-3 or TRBV12-4 to TRBJ2-5; D possibly corresponds to TRBD1 (8 bases). The source material was PBMCs, sampled 5 days after the yellow fever booster vaccination. The TCR comes from a man younger than 30 who received the YFV17D yellow fever vaccine. The CDR3 sequence: CASNIQGGETQYF. The CDR3 DNA is TGTGCCAGCAACATACAGGGGGGGGAGACCCAGTACTTC.